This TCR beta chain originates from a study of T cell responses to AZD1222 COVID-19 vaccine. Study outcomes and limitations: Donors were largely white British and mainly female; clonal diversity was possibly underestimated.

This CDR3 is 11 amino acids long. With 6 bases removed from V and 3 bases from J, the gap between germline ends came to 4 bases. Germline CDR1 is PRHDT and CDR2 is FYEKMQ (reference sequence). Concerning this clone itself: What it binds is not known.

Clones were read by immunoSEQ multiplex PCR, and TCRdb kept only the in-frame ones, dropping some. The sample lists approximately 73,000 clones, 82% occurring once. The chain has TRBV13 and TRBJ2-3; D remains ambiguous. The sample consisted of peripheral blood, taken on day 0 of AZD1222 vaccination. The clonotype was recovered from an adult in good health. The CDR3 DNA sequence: TGTGCCAGCAGGGTGACAGATACGCAGTATTTT. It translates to CASRVTDTQYF.